The clone carrying this TCR beta chain has more than one count but fewer than ten. Its antigen is undetermined. This specimen belongs to a study of blood T cells in healthy people across ages. Study-level findings and limits: Whereas aged donors had fewer naive CD4+ cells, long-lived donors had more of them and higher diversity.

For the second PCR, which ran for about 6 to 11 cycles, a sample-barcoded 5' primer and a J-beta primer mix were used. TCRdb analysed the 5' RACE reads with MiXCR anew, one entry per CDR3 protein. The repertoire holds 1,800,000 or so distinct CDR3 sequences, with around 42% as singletons. Isolated per sample were at least 7 million PBMCs. The CDR3 totals 16 residues. The J segment lost 3 bases and the V segment lost 3 bases, leaving 10 bases of the junction unmatched. From germline, CDR1 is DFQATT and CDR2 SNEGSKA (reference sequence). This receptor was identified in a human donor in good health. This chain joins TRBV20-1 and TRBJ2-1; TRBD2 agrees at 8 bases. The specimen sequenced was blood. CDR3 loop: CSARTLTSGGYNEQFF. The CDR3 coding sequence is TGCAGTGCTAGGACCCTTACTAGCGGCGGCTACAATGAGCAGTTCTTC.